These 23 T cell receptor beta chains came from one sample sequenced in a study of blood T cell repertoires in COVID-19. Measured with immunoSEQ multiplex PCR; TCRdb has only the in-frame clones, and not every one. The data contain more than 110,000 clones, roughly 90% of them singletons. The sequencing sample was made of peripheral blood. The source of these receptors is a man aged 45-65 years with active or convalescent COVID-19.

The chain links TRBV6-2 or TRBV6-3 to TRBJ2-7, with 7 bases that match TRBD1. Germline CDR1 MNHEY, CDR2 SVGEGT. V shed 6 bases, J shed 4 bases, and the junction held 12 bases outside the gene matches. The CDR3 has 15 amino acids. The DNA of the CDR3 is TGTGCCAGCAGCTCTCCCGACAGGGTGGTTTACGAGCAGTACTTC. Protein product: CASSSPDRVVYEQYF.

CDR3 bases: TGTGCCAGCAGCGTAGCCTCCCACACCGGGGAGCTGTTTTTT. This codes for CASSVASHTGELFF. The chain carries TRBV9 and TRBJ2-2; no clear D gene. The CDR3 covers 14 residues. Trimming took off 0 bases at V and 3 bases at J, with 6 bases between the two ends. CDR1 and CDR2 from the germline V gene are SGDLS and YYNGEE.

The V gene is TRBV6-6, the J gene TRBJ2-7; 7 bases map to TRBD1. Unmatched junction bases numbered 9, after V lost 6 bases and J lost 7 bases. CDR1 is MNHNY and CDR2 is SVGAGI in the germline V gene (reference sequence). The CDR3 consists of 13 residues. The CDR3 sequence: CASRPETGQEQYF. In DNA form, the CDR3 reads TGTGCCAGCAGGCCCGAGACAGGGCAAGAGCAGTACTTC.

This chain joins TRBV28 and TRBJ2-2, with TRBD1 as a possible D gene (5 bases). V lost 6 bases and J lost 4, with 18 bases in between. Germline CDR1 reads MDHEN; CDR2 reads SYDVKM. The CDR3 covers 16 residues. The CDR3 coding sequence is TGTGCCAGCAGCCGGCGGACCAGGGCTGGCACCGGGGAGCTGTTTTTT. This gives the protein CASSRRTRAGTGELFF. The entire variable domain, with the rest obtained from reference TRBV28 and TRBJ2-2, is as follows: DVKVTQSSRYLVKRTGEKVFLECVQDMDHENMFWYRQDPGLGLRLIYFSYDVKMKEKGDIPEGYSVSREKKERFSLILESASTNQTSMYLCASSRRTRAGTGELFFGEGSRLTVL.

The chain employs TRBV2 and TRBJ1-5, with 8 bases that match TRBD1. The J segment lost 2 bases and the V segment lost 6 bases, leaving 6 bases of the junction unmatched. This CDR3 region has 15 residues. CDR1 is SNHLY, CDR2 FYNNEI, per germline. This chain's CDR3 is CASSRGRWGNQPQHF. The CDR3 nucleotides are TGTGCCAGCAGCAGGGGGCGGTGGGGCAATCAGCCCCAGCATTTT.

The rearrangement uses TRBV6-5 and TRBJ2-3; 7 positions agree with TRBD2. The length of the CDR3 is 15 residues. CDR1 is MNHEY and CDR2 is SVGAGI in the germline V gene. V dropped 6 bases and J dropped 0; count of bases not matched to a gene: 6. The CDR3 sequence: CASRVAGASTDTQYF. The DNA of the CDR3 is TGTGCCAGCAGGGTAGCGGGCGCAAGCACAGATACGCAGTATTTT.

The V gene is TRBV25-1, the J gene TRBJ2-3, with D hard to call. Trimming left V 3 bases short and J 0 bases short, with 10 bases between. Germline V gene data show CDR1 as MGHDK and CDR2 as SYGVNS. The CDR3 loop spans 15 amino acids. CDR3 protein: CASSDWAPSTDTQYF. CDR3 nucleotides: TGTGCCAGCAGTGATTGGGCCCCCAGCACAGATACGCAGTATTTT.

This rearrangement joins TRBV4-1 to TRBJ2-1, with 13 bases aligning to TRBD2. The CDR3 has 15 residues. V lost 4 bases and J lost 5; bases outside the gene matches: 2. Germline lookup yields CDR1 MGHRA and CDR2 YSYEKL. CDR3 in DNA: TGCGCCAGCAGCCCGACTAGCGGGAGGAACAATGAGCAGTTCTTC. This encodes CASSPTSGRNNEQFF.

In DNA, the CDR3 is TGTGCCAGCACCCTCGGAACTAGCGGGAGATCGCCCTACAATGAGCAGTTCTTC. Amino acids: CASTLGTSGRSPYNEQFF. The gene calls are TRBV7-8 and TRBJ2-1, with TRBD2 identical over 11 bases. The J segment lost 2 bases and the V segment lost 7 bases, leaving 13 bases of the junction unmatched. Per the germline V gene, CDR1 is SGHVS and CDR2 is FQNEAQ. The CDR3 sequence is 18 residues long.

The gene calls are TRBV19 and TRBJ1-4; D not certain. Looked up from germline, CDR1 is LNHDA and CDR2 is SQIVND (reference sequence). There are 14 residues in the CDR3. Deletions cut 4 bases from V and 0 bases from J, with 6 bases between. Here the CDR3 reads CASSTRATNEKLFF. CDR3 bases: TGTGCCAGTAGTACGAGGGCAACTAATGAAAAACTGTTTTTT.

V and J are TRBV4-2 and TRBJ2-5; 11 positions agree with TRBD2. CDR3 size: 16 residues. The ends lost 4 bases at V and 2 bases at J; junction bases unmatched: 6. Per germline, CDR1 LGHNA and CDR2 YNFKEQ. CDR3 bases: TGTGCCAGCAGCCCCGGGACTAGCGGCCGTCAAGAGACCCAGTACTTC. This sequence encodes CASSPGTSGRQETQYF.

The chain couples TRBV7-2 to TRBJ2-5; TRBD2 matches at 12 bases. The V and J ends lost 4 bases and 5 bases, in that order; junction bases with no gene match: 8. Per the germline V gene, CDR1 is SGHTA and CDR2 is FQGNSA. The CDR3 runs 16 residues. The DNA of the CDR3 is TGTGCCAGCAGCTCCCTCGGGCTAGCGGGAGGGGAGACCCAGTACTTC. Residues: CASSSLGLAGGETQYF.

The chain recombines TRBV24-1 with TRBJ1-5, with D perhaps matching TRBD1 (5 bases). The CDR3 is 15 residues long. CDR1 and CDR2 from the germline V gene are KGHDR and SFDVKD. Trimming took 2 bases from V and 0 from J, leaving 7 bases between them. The CDR3 region is CATSDSGYSNQPQHF. CDR3 in DNA: TGTGCCACCAGTGATTCAGGGTATAGCAATCAGCCCCAGCATTTT.

This chain joins TRBV7-3 and TRBJ1-1; TRBD1 might be the D (6 bases). Per the germline V gene, CDR1 is SGHTA and CDR2 is FQGTGA. The CDR3 is made up of 14 amino acids. Trimming pared 5 bases from V and 8 bases from J, leaving 18 bases between. The CDR3 loop is CASSLQGNGGEAFF. In DNA form, the CDR3 reads TGTGCCAGCAGCCTACAGGGAAATGGTGGAGAAGCTTTCTTT. Filled out from reference TRBV7-3 and TRBJ1-1, the complete variable domain reads GAGVSQTPSNKVTEKGKYVELRCDPISGHTALYWYRQSLGQGPEFLIYFQGTGAADDSGLPNDRFFAVRPEGSVSTLKIQRTERGDSAVYLCASSLQGNGGEAFFGQGTRLTVV.

The count of this clone is one. The genes are TRBV19 and TRBJ1-1; D uncertain. The CDR3 covers 14 residues. The germline gives CDR1 LNHDA, CDR2 SQIVND (reference sequence). The V end lost 3 bases, the J end lost 7 bases, and 15 bases lay between the germline ends. The CDR3 bases are TGTGCCAGTAGTATCGGGGATGGTGCCGGTGAAGCTTTCTTT. Protein product: CASSIGDGAGEAFF.

This clone was detected once. This CDR3 is also generated by other DNA sequences in the sample. This chain connects TRBV5-1 to TRBJ1-2; the D gene is possibly TRBD1 (6 bases). Trimming left V 0 bases short and J 7 bases short, with 19 bases between. The CDR3 has 16 amino acids. Germline-derived CDR1 and CDR2 are SGHRS and YFSETQ. CDR3 region: CASSLAPHDRGSGYTF. The CDR3 nucleotides read TGCGCCAGCAGCTTGGCTCCCCACGATAGGGGGTCTGGCTACACCTTC.

The V gene is TRBV18, the J gene TRBJ1-2, with D unclear. The CDR3 length is 14 residues. Per germline, CDR1 KGHSH and CDR2 LQKENI. V lost 2 bases to trimming and J lost 2 bases, with 9 bases between them. This CDR3 is CASSPRGLNYGYTF. The CDR3 DNA sequence: TGTGCCAGCTCACCAAGAGGGTTGAACTATGGCTACACCTTC. The complete variable domain, with remaining parts taken from reference TRBV18 and TRBJ1-2, reads NAGVMQNPRHLVRRRGQEARLRCSPMKGHSHVYWYRQLPEEGLKFMVYLQKENIIDESGMPKERFSAEFPKEGPSILRIQQVVRGDSAAYFCASSPRGLNYGYTFGSGTRLTVV.

The genes are TRBV5-1 and TRBJ1-1; D is perhaps TRBD1 (6 bases). The germline V gene has CDR1 SGHRS and CDR2 YFSETQ. The CDR3 spans 15 residues. V was trimmed by 7 bases and J by 4 bases, leaving 20 bases between them. The CDR3 is CASAMSGTQSTEAFF. In nucleotides, the CDR3 is TGCGCCAGCGCTATGTCCGGGACACAGTCCACTGAAGCTTTCTTT.

The CDR3: CATSDYGGTDQETQYF. CDR3 in DNA: TGTGCCACCAGTGATTATGGCGGGACGGACCAAGAGACCCAGTACTTC. The chain couples TRBV24-1 to TRBJ2-5; TRBD2 is a possible D gene (6 bases). Per germline, CDR1 KGHDR and CDR2 SFDVKD. V was shortened by 2 bases and J by 0 bases, with 12 bases between the two germline ends. The CDR3 extends over 16 amino acids.

The V and J genes are TRBV28 and TRBJ1-6; TRBD1 agrees at 9 bases. This CDR3 comprises 13 residues. Germline trimming cut 6 bases from V and 13 bases from J; bases unmatched to any gene: 7. Germline loops: CDR1 MDHEN, CDR2 SYDVKM. CDR3 sequence (DNA): TGTGCCAGCAGGCCAGGACAGGGGCCCCCCCTCCACTTT. Its protein product is CASRPGQGPPLHF.

The rearrangement uses TRBV27 and TRBJ2-7, with TRBD2 matching 8 bases. With 2 bases clipped from V and 4 bases from J, the junction kept 10 bases outside the gene matches. This CDR3 region has 16 residues. CDR1 is MNHEY, CDR2 SMNVEV, per germline (reference sequence). In nucleotides, the CDR3 is TGTGCCAGCAGTTTACGGTCCCGGTTAGCGGGATACGAGCAGTACTTC. It yields the protein CASSLRSRLAGYEQYF.

This clone was detected only once. The chain joins TRBV6-5 to TRBJ1-1; D possibly corresponds to TRBD1 (6 bases). The V end lost 1 base, the J end lost 6 bases, and 9 bases lay between the germline ends. Germline V gives CDR1 MNHEY, CDR2 SVGAGI. This CDR3 region has 13 residues. As DNA, the CDR3 is TGTGCCAGCAGTTACTACAGGGACGCTGAAGCTTTCTTT. Amino acids: CASSYYRDAEAFF.

This clone was observed once. The V call is TRBV29-1, the J call TRBJ1-5, with 7 bases that match TRBD1. The trim removed 6 bases at V and 7 bases at J, leaving 9 bases unmatched. In germline, CDR1 is SQVTM, CDR2 ANQGSEA. The CDR3 sequence is 13 residues long. The CDR3 DNA is TGCAGCGTCGTGACAGGGTCGGGACAGCCCCAGCATTTT. This gives the protein CSVVTGSGQPQHF.